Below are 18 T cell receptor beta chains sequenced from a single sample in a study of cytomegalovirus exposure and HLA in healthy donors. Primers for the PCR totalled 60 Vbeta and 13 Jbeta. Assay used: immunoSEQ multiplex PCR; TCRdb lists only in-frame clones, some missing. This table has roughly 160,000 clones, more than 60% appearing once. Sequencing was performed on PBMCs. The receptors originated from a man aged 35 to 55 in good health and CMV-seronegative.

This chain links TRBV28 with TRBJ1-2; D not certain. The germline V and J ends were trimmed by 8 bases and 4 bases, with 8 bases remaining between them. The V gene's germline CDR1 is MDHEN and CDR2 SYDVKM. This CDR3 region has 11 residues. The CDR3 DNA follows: TGTGCCAGCTGGTCTAGCTATGGCTACACCTTC. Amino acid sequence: CASWSSYGYTF.

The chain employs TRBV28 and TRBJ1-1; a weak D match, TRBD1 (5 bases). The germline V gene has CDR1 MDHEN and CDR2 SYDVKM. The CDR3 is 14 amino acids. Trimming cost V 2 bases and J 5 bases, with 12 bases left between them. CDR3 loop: CASSLPGLMTEAFF. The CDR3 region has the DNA TGTGCCAGCAGTTTACCAGGGTTAATGACTGAAGCTTTCTTT.

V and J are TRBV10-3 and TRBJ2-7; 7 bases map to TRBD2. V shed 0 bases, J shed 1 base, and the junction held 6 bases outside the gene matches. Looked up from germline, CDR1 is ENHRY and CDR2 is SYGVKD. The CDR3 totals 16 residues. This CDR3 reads CAISESGGEKSYEQYF. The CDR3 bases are TGTGCCATCAGTGAGTCGGGAGGGGAAAAGTCCTACGAGCAGTACTTC.

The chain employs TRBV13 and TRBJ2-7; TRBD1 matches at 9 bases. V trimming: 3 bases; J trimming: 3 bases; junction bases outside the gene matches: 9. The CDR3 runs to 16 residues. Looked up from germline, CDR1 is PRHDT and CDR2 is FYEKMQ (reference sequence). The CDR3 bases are TGTGCCAGCAGCTTCCACGCCGGGACAGGGCTCTACGAGCAGTACTTC. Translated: CASSFHAGTGLYEQYF.

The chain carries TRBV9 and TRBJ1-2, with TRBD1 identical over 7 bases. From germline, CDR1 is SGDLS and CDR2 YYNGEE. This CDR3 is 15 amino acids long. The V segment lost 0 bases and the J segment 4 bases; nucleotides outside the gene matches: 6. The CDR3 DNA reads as TGTGCCAGCAGCGTAGACTTATCAGGGGGCTATGGCTACACCTTC. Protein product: CASSVDLSGGYGYTF.

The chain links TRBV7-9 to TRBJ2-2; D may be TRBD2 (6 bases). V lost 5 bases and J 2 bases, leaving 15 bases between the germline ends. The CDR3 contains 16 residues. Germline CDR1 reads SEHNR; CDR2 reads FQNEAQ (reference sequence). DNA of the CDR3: TGTGCCAGCAGCCCCGGCAGTAGCGGTAACACCGGGGAGCTGTTTTTT. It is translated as CASSPGSSGNTGELFF.

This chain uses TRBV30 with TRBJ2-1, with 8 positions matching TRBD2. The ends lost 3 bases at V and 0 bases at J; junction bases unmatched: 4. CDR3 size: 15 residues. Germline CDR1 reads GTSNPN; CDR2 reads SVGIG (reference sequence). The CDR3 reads CAWRLADSSYNEQFF. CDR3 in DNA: TGTGCCTGGAGACTAGCGGATAGCTCCTACAATGAGCAGTTCTTC. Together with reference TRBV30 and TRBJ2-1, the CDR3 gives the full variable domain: SQTIHQWPATLVQPVGSPLSLECTVEGTSNPNLYWYRQAAGRGLQLLFYSVGIGQISSEVPQNLSASRPQDRQFILSSKKLLLSDSGFYLCAWRLADSSYNEQFFGPGTRLTVL.

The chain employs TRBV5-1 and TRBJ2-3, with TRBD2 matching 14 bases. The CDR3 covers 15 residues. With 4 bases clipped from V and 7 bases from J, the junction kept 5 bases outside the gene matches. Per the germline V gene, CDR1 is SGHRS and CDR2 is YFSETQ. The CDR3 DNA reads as TGCGCCAGCAGCGATGGGACTAGCGGGGGAAATACGCAGTATTTT. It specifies CASSDGTSGGNTQYF.

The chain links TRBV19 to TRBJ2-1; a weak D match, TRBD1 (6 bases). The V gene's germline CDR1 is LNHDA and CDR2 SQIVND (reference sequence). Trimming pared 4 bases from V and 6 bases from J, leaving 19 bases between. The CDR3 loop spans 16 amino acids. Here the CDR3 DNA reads TGTGCCAGTAGTAACGGACAGTCCTTGATAGGCAATGAGCAGTTCTTC. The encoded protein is CASSNGQSLIGNEQFF.

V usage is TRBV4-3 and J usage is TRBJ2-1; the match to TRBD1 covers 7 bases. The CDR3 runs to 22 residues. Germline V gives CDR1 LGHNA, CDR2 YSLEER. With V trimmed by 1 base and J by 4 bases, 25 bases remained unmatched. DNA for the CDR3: TGCGCCAGCAGCCAAGCTCTCGAGAGACAGGGATTGTCGGGCCCACTATACAATGAGCAGTTCTTC. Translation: CASSQALERQGLSGPLYNEQFF.

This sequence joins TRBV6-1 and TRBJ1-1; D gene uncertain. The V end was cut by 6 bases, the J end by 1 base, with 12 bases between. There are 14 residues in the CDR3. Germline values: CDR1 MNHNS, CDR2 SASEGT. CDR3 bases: TGTGCCAGCAGCGCGACGCAGGCGAACACTGAAGCTTTCTTT. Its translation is CASSATQANTEAFF.

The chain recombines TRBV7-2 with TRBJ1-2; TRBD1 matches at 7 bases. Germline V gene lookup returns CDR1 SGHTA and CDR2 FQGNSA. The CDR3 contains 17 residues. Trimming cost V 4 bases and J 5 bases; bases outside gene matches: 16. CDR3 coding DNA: TGTGCCAGCAGCTCAGCCGACCTAGGACAGGCGTTATATGGCTACACCTTC. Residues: CASSSADLGQALYGYTF.

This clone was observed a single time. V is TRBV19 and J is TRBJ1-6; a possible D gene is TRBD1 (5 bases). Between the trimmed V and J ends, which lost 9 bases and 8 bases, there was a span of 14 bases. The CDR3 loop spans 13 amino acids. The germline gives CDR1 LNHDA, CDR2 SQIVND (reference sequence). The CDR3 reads CASQIRVDSPLHF. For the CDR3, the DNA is TGTGCCAGCCAGATCAGGGTAGATTCACCCCTCCACTTT.

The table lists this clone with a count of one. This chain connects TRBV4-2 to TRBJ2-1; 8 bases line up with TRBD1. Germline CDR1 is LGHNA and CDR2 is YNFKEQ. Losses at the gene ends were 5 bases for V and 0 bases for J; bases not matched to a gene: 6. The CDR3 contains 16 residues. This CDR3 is CASSSPGTGSYNEQFF. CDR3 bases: TGTGCCAGCAGCTCCCCCGGGACAGGCTCCTACAATGAGCAGTTCTTC.

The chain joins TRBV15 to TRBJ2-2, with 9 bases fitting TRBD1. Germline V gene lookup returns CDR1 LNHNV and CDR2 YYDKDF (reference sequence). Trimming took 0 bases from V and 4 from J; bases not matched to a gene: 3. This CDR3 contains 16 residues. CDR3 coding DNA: TGTGCCACCAGCAGAGACACGACAGGGGGCACCGGGGAGCTGTTTTTT. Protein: CATSRDTTGGTGELFF.

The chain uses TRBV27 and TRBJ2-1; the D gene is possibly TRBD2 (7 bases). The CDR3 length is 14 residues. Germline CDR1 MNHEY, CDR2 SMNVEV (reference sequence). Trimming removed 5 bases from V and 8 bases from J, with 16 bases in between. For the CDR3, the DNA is TGTGCCAGCAGTCAGGTACAGGGAGGGGATGAGCAGTTCTTC. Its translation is CASSQVQGGDEQFF.

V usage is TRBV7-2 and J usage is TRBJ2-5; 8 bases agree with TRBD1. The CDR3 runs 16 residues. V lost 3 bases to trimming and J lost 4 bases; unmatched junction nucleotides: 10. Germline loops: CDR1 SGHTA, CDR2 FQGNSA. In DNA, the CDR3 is TGTGCCAGCAGCTTGGGGGACAGGATCCGGGTAGAGACCCAGTACTTC. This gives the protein CASSLGDRIRVETQYF.

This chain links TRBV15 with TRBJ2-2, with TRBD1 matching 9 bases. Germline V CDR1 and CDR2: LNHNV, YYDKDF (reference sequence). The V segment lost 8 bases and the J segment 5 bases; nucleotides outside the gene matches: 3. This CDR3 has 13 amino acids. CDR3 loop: CATGQGRTGELFF. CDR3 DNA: TGTGCCACCGGACAGGGGAGGACCGGGGAGCTGTTTTTT.